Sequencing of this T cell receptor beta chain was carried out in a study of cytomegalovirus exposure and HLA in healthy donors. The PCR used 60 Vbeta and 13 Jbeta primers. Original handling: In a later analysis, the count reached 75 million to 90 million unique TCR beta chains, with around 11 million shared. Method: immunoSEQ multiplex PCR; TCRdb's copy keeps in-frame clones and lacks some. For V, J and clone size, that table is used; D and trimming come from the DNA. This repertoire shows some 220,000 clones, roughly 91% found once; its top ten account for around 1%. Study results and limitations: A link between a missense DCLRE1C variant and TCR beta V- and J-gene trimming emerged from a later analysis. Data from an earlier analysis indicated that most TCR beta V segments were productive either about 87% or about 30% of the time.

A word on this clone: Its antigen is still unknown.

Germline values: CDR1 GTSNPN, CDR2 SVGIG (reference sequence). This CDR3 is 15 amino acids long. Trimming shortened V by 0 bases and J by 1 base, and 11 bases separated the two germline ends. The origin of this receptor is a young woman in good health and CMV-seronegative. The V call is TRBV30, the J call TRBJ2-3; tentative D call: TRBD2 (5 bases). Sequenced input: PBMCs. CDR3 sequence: CAWSVRQRRTDTQYF. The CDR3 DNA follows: TGTGCCTGGAGTGTACGCCAGCGGCGCACAGATACGCAGTATTTT. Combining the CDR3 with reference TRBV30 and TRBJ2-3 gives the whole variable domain SQTIHQWPATLVQPVGSPLSLECTVEGTSNPNLYWYRQAAGRGLQLLFYSVGIGQISSEVPQNLSASRPQDRQFILSSKKLLLSDSGFYLCAWSVRQRRTDTQYFGPGTRLTVL.